The rows below give T cell receptor beta chains drawn from one sample of a study of T cell repertoires in cytomegalovirus infection. Each CDR3 protein is one row after TCRdb ran MiXCR on the reads. This sample has roughly 500,000 distinct CDR3 sequences, with about 39% found just once. Their target antigens are unknown. The specimen comprised cultured PBMCs, sampled from culture after CMV antigen stimulation. These receptor sequences come from a human donor in good health (CMV status not recorded). Some clones in this sample may be carry-over from other donors' samples. Both conserved end residues are part of each CDR3. A row's size may be missing; if present it is once, few, many or a size class.

v_call clone_size cdr3_aa
TRBV7-2 few CASSLGRVHEQYF
TRBV7-2 . CASSPGGMGRVQPQHF
TRBV7-2 few CASSPQSSAETQYF
TRBV11-2 . CASTLGALNTEAFF
TRBV19 . CASSIGPTGGDSPLHF
TRBV20-1 . CSAQIGSEPLHF
TRBV15 . CATSREPSSYNSPLHF
TRBV7-2 . CASSASGNTIYF
TRBV7-2 . CASSVRGNEKLFF
TRBV28 . CASSAMGTATYEQYF
TRBV12-3/TRBV12-4 few CASSFGAELAKNIQYF
TRBV4-2 few CASSQEGGQPQHF
TRBV7-8 . CANQRPGNTGELFF
TRBV20-1 . CSASVAGLAGVETQYF
TRBV18 . CASSPPLKNYGYTF
TRBV14 . CASSVTAGGNTIYF
TRBV7-9 . CASSLDPAPDTQYF
TRBV6-6 . CASRTGTAYEQYF
TRBV6-1 . CASFLGWGEAYNEQFF
TRBV11-2 . CASRLRRVGEAFF
TRBV6-2/TRBV6-3 . CATIQGFGQPQHF
TRBV5-5 . CASSIKTGREAFF
TRBV9 . CASSDPAGVSGELFF
TRBV7-9 . CASSSRGKGPPYEQYF
TRBV9 . CASSVGTATFQTNEKLFF
TRBV12-3/TRBV12-4 . CASSLPWAGQPQHF
TRBV6-1 once CASSEQGAFDSEQFF
TRBV7-2 few CASSFPTGRQETQYF
TRBV6-1 . CASSEDTWYEQYF
TRBV27 . CASSAGGARETQYF
TRBV4-1 . CASSQEHRGLSPLHF
TRBV18 once CASGLGAANSNQPQHF
TRBV7-2 few CASSPTPGFYEQFF
TRBV6-2/TRBV6-3 . CASRDAGQGGQETQYF
TRBV27 few CASSLREDYEQYF
TRBV6-2/TRBV6-3 . CASSYQLDRADHQPQHF
TRBV5-1 once CASSIMTGDYGYTF
TRBV7-6 many CASSLAGGSSEQFF
TRBV6-8 . CTSSYDSGTGELFF
TRBV12-3/TRBV12-4 few CASSQTTSGSYNEQFF
TRBV6-1 . CASSEGAPYGYTF
TRBV7-2 many CASSLASQNVKPQHF
TRBV12-3/TRBV12-4 . CASSDPGTPETQYF
TRBV5-6 . CAKRQEKQETQYF
TRBV6-5 few CASSYSNGVEEKLFF